Listed below are T cell receptor beta chains from one sample, sequenced in a study of tumor-infiltrating lymphocytes in primary liver carcinoma. TCRdb re-called the multiplex PCR reads through MiXCR, storing one row per CDR3 protein. The sample consists of approximately 320,000 distinct CDR3 sequences, around three fifths of them appearing once. The specimen was peripheral blood. The receptors originated from a woman aged 30 to 39 with primary liver carcinoma and hepatitis B virus infection. CDR3s include the opening cysteine and the closing phenylalanine or tryptophan. A D gene is named only where the DNA matches it firmly. A clone size is listed for some rows: how often the clone was seen (once, few, many), or a class if it is expanded.

size | D | length | J | V | DNA | CDR3
. | . | 16 | TRBJ2-1 | TRBV4-3 | TGCCTCAGCAGCCAAGATACGGGAAGCTTCTACAATGAGCAGTTCTTC | CLSSQDTGSFYNEQFF
. | . | 14 | TRBJ2-1 | TRBV6-5 | TGTGCCAGCAACCGCGGACAAAACTACAATGAGCAGTTCTTC | CASNRGQNYNEQFF
many | . | 12 | TRBJ1-1 | TRBV10-2 | TGCGCCAGCAGGGACAGCTCCACTGAAGCTTTCTTT | CASRDSSTEAFF
once | . | 18 | TRBJ2-7 | TRBV4-3 | TGCGCCAGCAGCCAACCCCTGATAAGGCAGGGCTTGGCGTACGAGGAGTACTTC | CASSQPLIRQGLAYEEYF
once | TRBD2 | 14 | TRBJ2-7 | TRBV28 | TGTGCCAGCACCCCGGGACTAGCTCCTTTTGAGCAGTACTTC | CASTPGLAPFEQYF
. | . | 13 | TRBJ1-1 | TRBV6-5 | TGTACCAGCAGTTGGGGCGAGCGGACCGAAGCTTTCTTT | CTSSWGERTEAFF
. | TRBD2 | 12 | TRBJ2-7 | TRBV7-9 | TGTGCCAGCAGCTTCGCGGGGGGTGAGCAGTACTTC | CASSFAGGEQYF
. | . | 13 | TRBJ2-1 | TRBV5-1 | TGCGCCAGCAGCAAGGTAGCCTACAATGAGCAGTTCTTC | CASSKVAYNEQFF
many | . | 16 | TRBJ2-2 | TRBV4-2 | TGTGCCAGCAGCCAAGACTTACGCAGAACAACCGGGGAGCTGTTTTTT | CASSQDLRRTTGELFF
once | TRBD2 | 15 | TRBJ2-1 | TRBV11-1 | TGCGCCAGCAGCCGACAGGGACTAGCGGGCCGGGAGCAGTTCTTC | CASSRQGLAGREQFF
. | TRBD2 | 13 | TRBJ2-2 | TRBV29-1 | TGCAGCGTCGGGACTAGTCGGAACGGGGAGCTGTTTTTT | CSVGTSRNGELFF
. | . | 14 | TRBJ1-1 | TRBV4-1 | TGCGCCAGCAGCCAGTTTATCCTGAACACTGAAGCTATCTTT | CASSQFILNTEAIF
once | TRBD2 | 15 | TRBJ2-5 | TRBV6-2/TRBV6-3 | TGTGCCAGCAGTCACTCGAGTGGCGGGAGCGAGACCCAGTACTTC | CASSHSSGGSETQYF
many | TRBD1 | 13 | TRBJ2-7 | TRBV29-1 | TGCAGCGTTGCATGGGGACAGTCCTACGAGCAGTACTTC | CSVAWGQSYEQYF
. | . | 15 | TRBJ1-5 | TRBV11-2 | TGTGTCAGCAGCTTAGGGTGTGGTTGGGGTCAGCCCCAGCATTTT | CVSSLGCGWGQPQHF
many | . | 15 | TRBJ2-3 | TRBV6-5 | TGTGCCAGCAGTTCGGATGATTCTTTGACAGATACGCAGTATTTT | CASSSDDSLTDTQYF
many | . | 11 | TRBJ1-1 | TRBV29-1 | TGCAGCGTTGACAAGGGCACTGAAGCTTTCTTT | CSVDKGTEAFF
few | . | 12 | TRBJ2-7 | TRBV6-6 | TGTGCCAGCAGGGATGGGGCCTACGAGCAGTACTTC | CASRDGAYEQYF
many | TRBD2 | 14 | TRBJ2-1 | TRBV24-1 | TGTGCCACCAGTCCTAGCGGGTCCTACAATGAGCAGTTCTTC | CATSPSGSYNEQFF
. | TRBD1 | 16 | TRBJ2-7 | TRBV6-5 | TGTGCCAGCAGAGGGGATAGGGGGCAGAGCCCCTACGAGGAGTACTTC | CASRGDRGQSPYEEYF
many | . | 14 | TRBJ1-2 | TRBV6-2/TRBV6-3 | TGTGCCAGCAGTTCCCCCGGGGGGTTTCGTGGCTACACCTTC | CASSSPGGFRGYTF
. | . | 13 | TRBJ1-2 | TRBV5-6 | TGTGCCAGCTCGGAAGGGGGGTTGGCTGGCTACACCTTC | CASSEGGLAGYTF